The entry that follows covers one T cell receptor beta chain sequence. Its antigen is as yet unknown. A J-beta primer mix and a sample-barcoded 5' primer were used in a second PCR of roughly 6 to 11 cycles. A single record per CDR3 protein comes from TCRdb applying MiXCR to the 5' RACE reads. The repertoire holds around 1.5 million distinct CDR3 sequences, with 59% as singletons. The CDR3 sequence is 12 residues long. In germline, CDR1 is DFQATT, CDR2 SNEGSKA (reference sequence). V was trimmed by 7 bases and J by 8 bases, leaving 17 bases between them. The data stem from a study of blood T cells in healthy people across ages. For the study at large: Template switching caught about one barcoded beta molecule for each two T cells. Notes on the study in general: A strong correlation was seen between TCR beta diversity and naive T cell percentage.

With each sample, at least 5 micrograms of total RNA were extracted. This receptor was identified in a young man in good health. The chain links TRBV20-1 to TRBJ1-2; the D gene is possibly TRBD1 (6 bases). Sequenced sample: blood. The CDR3 DNA reads as TGCAGTGAAGGAGGGGGGCTTAGAGGCTACACCTTC. Protein product: CSEGGGLRGYTF.